These 25 T cell receptor beta chains came from one sample sequenced in a study of shared clonotypes between healthy human individuals. Sequencing was performed with immunoSEQ multiplex PCR; in TCRdb, only in-frame clones are kept and a portion is missing. The table includes 2,100,000 or so clones, around 95% detected once. The sample was naive CD4+ T cells sorted from blood. Subset: CD45RA+ positively selected. All receptors derive from a man between 18 and 35 years old in good health.

About this clone itself: The identical CDR3 is also encoded by other nucleotide sequences in the sample. The J gene is TRBJ2-7, the V gene TRBV19; no firm D call. V shed 3 bases and J shed 1 base, with 7 bases lying between them. There are 13 residues in the CDR3. CDR1 and CDR2 from the germline V gene are LNHDA and SQIVND (reference sequence). As DNA, the CDR3 is TGTGCCAGTAGTATCGACATTTCCTACGAGCAGTACTTC. This translates into CASSIDISYEQYF.

The V gene is TRBV25-1, the J gene TRBJ2-3; D is unclear. The CDR3 has 13 residues. The germline V gene encodes CDR1 MGHDK and CDR2 SYGVNS. The V and J ends lost 3 bases and 4 bases respectively, with 8 bases between them. CDR3 in DNA: TGTGCCAGCAGTGAGCAGGCCCCAGATACGCAGTATTTT. It codes for CASSEQAPDTQYF.

A remark on this clone: This CDR3 is also generated by other DNA sequences in the sample. The chain couples TRBV6-1 to TRBJ1-3, with D possibly TRBD1 on 5 matching bases. The V end lost 4 bases, the J end lost 0 bases, and 7 bases lay between the germline ends. The CDR3 is made up of 14 amino acids. CDR1 is MNHNS, CDR2 SASEGT, per germline. CDR3 sequence: CASSAGLSGNTIYF. CDR3 coding DNA: TGTGCCAGCAGTGCGGGGCTCTCTGGAAACACCATATATTTT.

The rearrangement uses TRBV5-1 and TRBJ2-5; TRBD2 agrees at 9 bases. Per germline, CDR1 SGHRS and CDR2 YFSETQ. The trim removed 0 bases at V and 2 bases at J, leaving 5 bases unmatched. This CDR3 comprises 16 residues. The CDR3 protein is CASSLGSGSSQETQYF. CDR3 coding DNA: TGCGCCAGCAGCTTGGGTAGCGGGAGCTCTCAAGAGACCCAGTACTTC.

The rearrangement links TRBV5-4 to TRBJ1-1; no reliable D call. V lost 4 bases and J 1 base, leaving 8 bases between the germline ends. The CDR3 totals 13 residues. From germline, CDR1 is SGHNT and CDR2 YYREEE (reference sequence). CDR3 amino acids: CASSREGNTEAFF. CDR3 bases: TGTGCCAGCAGCAGGGAGGGGAACACTGAAGCTTTCTTT.

V and J are TRBV7-9 and TRBJ2-2; 8 nucleotides align to TRBD2. CDR3 length: 16 amino acids. Per the germline V gene, CDR1 is SEHNR and CDR2 is FQNEAQ (reference sequence). V lost 7 bases to trimming and J lost 5 bases; unmatched junction nucleotides: 12. CDR3 DNA sequence: TGTGCCAGCAAGGCTAGCGGGCCCGGGGATACCGGGGAGCTGTTTTTT. Protein product: CASKASGPGDTGELFF.

This chain connects TRBV29-1 to TRBJ1-1; a weak D match, TRBD1 (5 bases). This CDR3 is built from 19 residues. Germline V CDR1 and CDR2: SQVTM, ANQGSEA. The V end was cut by 1 base, the J end by 1 base, with 25 bases between. DNA for the CDR3: TGCAGCGTTGAAGTCCGATTGACAGCTTTGGGGGGGAAGAACACTGAAGCTTTCTTT. As protein: CSVEVRLTALGGKNTEAFF.

As to this clone: Different DNA sequences within this sample yield the same CDR3. Here the CDR3 DNA reads TGCGCCAGCAGCTCCGGGACAAACCAAGAGACCCAGTACTTC. It specifies CASSSGTNQETQYF. The rearrangement uses TRBV5-1 and TRBJ2-5, with D possibly TRBD1 on 6 matching bases. The germline gives CDR1 SGHRS, CDR2 YFSETQ. V dropped 3 bases and J dropped 0 bases, with 9 bases sitting between them. This CDR3 contains 14 residues.

The chain has TRBV5-1 and TRBJ2-5; D unclear. Germline-derived CDR1 and CDR2 are SGHRS and YFSETQ. This CDR3 contains 13 residues. V was clipped by 3 bases and J by 5 bases, with 11 bases between them. CDR3 DNA sequence: TGCGCCAGCAGCTGGTCAGATAGGGAGACCCAGTACTTC. Amino acid sequence: CASSWSDRETQYF.

The genes are TRBV27 and TRBJ2-7; D perhaps matches TRBD2 (6 bases). CDR3 length equals 17 residues. Trimming took 2 bases from V and 3 from J, leaving 20 bases between them. Germline V gene sequence: CDR1 MNHEY, CDR2 SMNVEV (reference sequence). This CDR3 reads CASSLRSGGEVGYEQYF. In DNA form, the CDR3 reads TGTGCCAGCAGTTTAAGATCCGGAGGGGAAGTGGGCTACGAGCAGTACTTC.

The chain uses TRBV12-5 and TRBJ2-3, with no clear D. V was cut by 4 bases and J by 6 bases, with 5 bases left in between. The CDR3 is made up of 11 amino acids. CDR1 and CDR2 from the germline V gene are LGHNT and FRNRAP. The CDR3 DNA sequence: TGTGCTAGTGGTTCTTTGGATACGCAGTATTTT. The encoded protein is CASGSLDTQYF.

The gene calls are TRBV4-2 and TRBJ1-1; 7 positions match TRBD1. This CDR3 contains 16 residues. Trimming cost V 8 bases and J 0 bases; bases outside gene matches: 12. Germline-derived CDR1 and CDR2 are LGHNA and YNFKEQ. The CDR3 DNA reads as TGTGCCAGCTGGCGGAGACAGGGCAGTATGAACACTGAAGCTTTCTTT. Translation: CASWRRQGSMNTEAFF.

This clone has only a few counts. This same CDR3 is encoded by further DNA sequences in the sample. The rearrangement uses TRBV18 and TRBJ2-7; D is ambiguous. Germline CDR1 is KGHSH and CDR2 is LQKENI. This CDR3 spans 14 amino acids. V was clipped by 0 bases and J by 1 base, with 7 bases between them. CDR3 in amino acids: CASSPPRGSYEQYF. CDR3 nucleotide sequence: TGTGCCAGCTCACCACCACGAGGATCCTACGAGCAGTACTTC.

The chain recombines TRBV2 with TRBJ2-1, with D possibly matching TRBD1 (6 bases). Looked up from germline, CDR1 is SNHLY and CDR2 is FYNNEI. Trimming left V 7 bases short and J 8 bases short, with 15 bases between. CDR3 size: 13 residues. The CDR3 nucleotides read TGTGCCAGCACCCCTCAGGGGTCGGATGAGCAGTTCTTC. Protein: CASTPQGSDEQFF.

A note on this clone: The sample holds other DNA sequences that translate to the same CDR3. The J gene is TRBJ2-3, the V gene TRBV5-1; perhaps D is TRBD1 or TRBD2 (6 bases each). Trimming cost V 4 bases and J 3 bases, with 15 bases left between them. The CDR3 contains 15 residues. Germline-derived CDR1 and CDR2 are SGHRS and YFSETQ. As DNA, the CDR3 is TGCGCCAGCAGCCTGGGGGGCCTAGAAACAGATACGCAGTATTTT. This encodes CASSLGGLETDTQYF.

The chain is built from TRBV18 and TRBJ2-3, with 8 nucleotides matching TRBD2. The CDR3 extends over 14 amino acids. Germline loops: CDR1 KGHSH, CDR2 LQKENI. V was clipped by 3 bases and J by 5 bases; unmatched bases: 4. The CDR3 nucleotides read TGTGCCAGCTCACCTTCCAGCGGGAGAGATACGCAGTATTTT. Its translation is CASSPSSGRDTQYF.

CDR3 DNA: TGTGCCACCAGCCCAATCCGATCACAGGGGACCGGAGGAACAACAGAACTGTTTTTT. Translated: CATSPIRSQGTGGTTELFF. The chain has TRBV15 and TRBJ1-4, with 7 bases lining up with TRBD1. Germline trimming cut 5 bases from V and 12 bases from J; bases unmatched to any gene: 27. The CDR3 runs to 19 residues. CDR1 is LNHNV and CDR2 is YYDKDF in the germline V gene (reference sequence).

Turning to this clone: The sample holds other DNA sequences that translate to the same CDR3. The chain is built from TRBV7-2 and TRBJ1-2; the D is unclear. The CDR3 is 14 residues long. The V end lost 1 base, the J end lost 3 bases, and 9 bases lay between the germline ends. Germline lookup yields CDR1 SGHTA and CDR2 FQGNSA. The CDR3 DNA reads as TGTGCCAGCAGCTTAGGGCAAGGAGACTATGGCTACACCTTC. Its protein product is CASSLGQGDYGYTF. Using reference TRBV7-2 and TRBJ1-2 for the parts outside the CDR3, the full variable domain is GAGVSQSPSNKVTEKGKDVELRCDPISGHTALYWYRQSLGQGLEFLIYFQGNSAPDKSGLPSDRFSAERTGGSVSTLTIQRTQQEDSAVYLCASSLGQGDYGYTFGSGTRLTVV.

The V call is TRBV7-8, the J call TRBJ1-6; D may be TRBD1 (5 bases). This CDR3 is built from 18 residues. V lost 2 bases and J lost 10, with 24 bases in between. The V gene's germline CDR1 is SGHVS and CDR2 FQNEAQ. CDR3 loop: CASSLSRSGAGNTSPLHF. The CDR3 nucleotides read TGTGCCAGCAGCTTATCCCGATCTGGTGCAGGGAATACCTCACCCCTCCACTTT.

In this sample, this clone turned up once. The chain has TRBV5-6 and TRBJ2-2; no firm D call. CDR1 and CDR2 from the germline V gene are SGHDT and YYEEEE. The CDR3 spans 15 residues. Trimming stripped 2 bases from V and 4 bases from J, with 12 bases between. The CDR3 sequence is CASSLRQMATGELFF. In DNA, the CDR3 is TGTGCCAGCAGCTTAAGACAAATGGCCACCGGGGAGCTGTTTTTT.

This chain links TRBV13 with TRBJ2-1; 11 bases line up with TRBD2. CDR1 and CDR2 from the germline V gene are PRHDT and FYEKMQ (reference sequence). J lost 6 bases, V lost 5 bases, and 6 bases had no gene match. CDR3 size: 15 residues. This chain's CDR3 is CASSPTSGSSNEQFF. For the CDR3, the DNA is TGTGCCAGCAGCCCTACTAGCGGGAGCTCCAATGAGCAGTTCTTC.

The J gene is TRBJ1-6, the V gene TRBV15, with TRBD1 as a possible D gene (5 bases). The CDR3 length is 15 residues. The germline gives CDR1 LNHNV, CDR2 YYDKDF (reference sequence). V was pared by 0 bases and J by 9 bases, with 12 bases between. CDR3 protein: CATSRDQGLVSPLHF. In nucleotides, the CDR3 is TGTGCCACCAGCAGAGATCAGGGTTTGGTTTCACCCCTCCACTTT. The full variable domain, its missing parts supplied by reference TRBV15 and TRBJ1-6, is DAMVIQNPRYQVTQFGKPVTLSCSQTLNHNVMYWYQQKSSQAPKLLFHYYDKDFNNEADTPDNFQSRRPNTSFCFLDIRSPGLGDTAMYLCATSRDQGLVSPLHFGNGTRLTVT.

The chain employs TRBV4-3 and TRBJ2-2; 7 bases agree with TRBD2. With V trimmed by 2 bases and J by 6 bases, 0 bases remained unmatched. CDR3 length: 13 amino acids. Per the germline V gene, CDR1 is LGHNA and CDR2 is YSLEER. CDR3 region: CASSQTSAGELFF. CDR3 DNA sequence: TGCGCCAGCAGCCAAACTAGCGCCGGGGAGCTGTTTTTT.

The V and J genes are TRBV10-3 and TRBJ2-2; tentatively, D is TRBD1 (5 bases). Germline CDR1 and CDR2: ENHRY and SYGVKD. V dropped 7 bases and J dropped 0 bases, with 12 bases sitting between them. The CDR3 length is 15 residues. The CDR3 reads CAINGPGTNTGELFF. The CDR3 DNA follows: TGTGCCATCAATGGGCCAGGGACGAACACCGGGGAGCTGTTTTTT.

This chain links TRBV2 with TRBJ2-7; possibly TRBD2 for D (7 bases). The CDR3 length is 12 residues. CDR1 SNHLY and CDR2 FYNNEI come from the germline V gene. The V end lost 4 bases, the J end lost 10 bases, and 14 bases lay between the germline ends. The CDR3 reads CASSVGGQGQYF. In DNA, the CDR3 is TGTGCCAGCAGTGTCGGGGGGCAGGGCCAGTACTTC.